This TCR beta chain derives from a study of multiple sclerosis patients with progressive multifocal leukoencephalopathy. Study findings and constraints: Expanded clones at PML onset predated and persisted through natalizumab therapy. Whether JC virus or general immunocompromise explains the findings remained unclear.

Trimming took 1 base from V and 6 from J, leaving 12 bases between them. Germline V gene sequence: CDR1 SGHVS, CDR2 FQNEAQ. The CDR3 extends over 14 amino acids. Regarding this clone: As yet, its antigen is unknown.

Specified time point: more than 5 months of natalizumab therapy. All PML patients were female, and all patients had earlier interferon beta. Each PCR contained spiked synthetic TR CDR3 controls spanning every V-J pairing. Data came from immunoSEQ multiplex PCR; TCRdb stores just in-frame clones and leaves some out. The sample has under 30,000 clones; roughly 90% are singletons. Sequenced here: PBMCs, sampled from a patient treated with natalizumab. The chain links TRBV7-8 to TRBJ1-1, with D unclear. The clonotype was recovered from a human donor with multiple sclerosis. The CDR3 coding sequence is TGTGCCAGCAGCTTAGGTAGGACTAGGGCTGAAGCTTTCTTT. It codes for CASSLGRTRAEAFF.